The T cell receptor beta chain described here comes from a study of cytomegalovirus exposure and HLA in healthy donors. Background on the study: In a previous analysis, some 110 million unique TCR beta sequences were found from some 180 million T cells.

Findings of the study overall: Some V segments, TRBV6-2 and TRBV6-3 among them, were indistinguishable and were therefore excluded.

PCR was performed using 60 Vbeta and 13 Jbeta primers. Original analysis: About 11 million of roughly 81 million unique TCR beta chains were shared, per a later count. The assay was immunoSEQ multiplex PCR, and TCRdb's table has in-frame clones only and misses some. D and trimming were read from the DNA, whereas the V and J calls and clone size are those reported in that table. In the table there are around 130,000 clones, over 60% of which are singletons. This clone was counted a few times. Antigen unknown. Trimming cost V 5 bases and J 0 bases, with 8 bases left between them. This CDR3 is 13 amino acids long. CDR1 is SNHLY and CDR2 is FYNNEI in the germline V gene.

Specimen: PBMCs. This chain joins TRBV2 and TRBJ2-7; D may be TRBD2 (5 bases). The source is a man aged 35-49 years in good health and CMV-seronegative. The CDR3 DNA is TGTGCCAGCAGTTATGGGAGCTCCTACGAGCAGTACTTC. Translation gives CASSYGSSYEQYF.